The 19 T cell receptor beta chains in this list originate from one sample, sequenced in a study of T cell clonotyping in hematopoietic cell transplantation. Generated by immunoSEQ multiplex PCR, the TCRdb table keeps only in-frame clones and is missing some. The sample has 50,000 or so clones; roughly 80% are singletons. Time point reported: recipient sample about 28 days before transplant, after cytoreduction. This sample comprised peripheral blood mononuclear cells, obtained before stem cell transplant. These receptor sequences come from a man aged 60-69 years with myelodysplastic syndrome. Some clones in this sample may be carry-over from other donors' samples.

The V and J genes are TRBV11-2 and TRBJ2-3, with no clear D. This CDR3 is 18 amino acids long. The germline CDR1 and CDR2 sequences are SGHAT and FQNNGV. With 3 bases removed from V and 1 base from J, the gap between germline ends came to 20 bases. The CDR3 is CASSFKGFPSPRTDTQYF. CDR3 nucleotide sequence: TGTGCCAGCAGCTTCAAGGGTTTTCCCTCACCACGCACAGATACGCAGTATTTT. The variable domain in full, completed from reference TRBV11-2 and TRBJ2-3, reads EAGVAQSPRYKIIEKRQSVAFWCNPISGHATLYWYQQILGQGPKLLIQFQNNGVVDDSQLPKDRFSAERLKGVDSTLKIQPAKLEDSAVYLCASSFKGFPSPRTDTQYFGPGTRLTVL.

This chain joins TRBV19 and TRBJ1-4, with D maybe TRBD1 (6 bases). Germline V gives CDR1 LNHDA, CDR2 SQIVND (reference sequence). With 8 bases removed from V and 0 bases from J, the gap between germline ends came to 16 bases. This CDR3 contains 16 residues. The CDR3 is CASQRRGAATNEKLFF. CDR3 DNA: TGTGCCAGTCAGCGCCGGGGGGCCGCAACTAATGAAAAACTGTTTTTT.

The sample holds a few counts of this clone. This rearrangement joins TRBV28 to TRBJ2-7; D is ambiguous. V lost 8 bases, J lost 0 bases, and 8 bases lay in between. Germline CDR1 and CDR2: MDHEN and SYDVKM. The CDR3 is 12 residues long. CDR3 sequence reads: CASRSYSYEQYF. In nucleotides, the CDR3 is TGTGCCAGCCGCTCATACTCCTACGAGCAGTACTTC. The full variable domain, its missing parts supplied by reference TRBV28 and TRBJ2-7, is DVKVTQSSRYLVKRTGEKVFLECVQDMDHENMFWYRQDPGLGLRLIYFSYDVKMKEKGDIPEGYSVSREKKERFSLILESASTNQTSMYLCASRSYSYEQYFGPGTRLTVT.

The sample holds one count of this clone. The V call is TRBV11-2, the J call TRBJ1-2; D gene ambiguous. CDR3 length: 15 amino acids. V lost 5 bases to trimming and J lost 7 bases, with 20 bases between them. Germline CDR1 is SGHAT and CDR2 is FQNNGV. The DNA of the CDR3 is TGTGCCAGCAGCCCTGGAACCGGGAGACTCGCTGGCTACACCTTC. Amino acid sequence: CASSPGTGRLAGYTF.

This rearrangement joins TRBV2 to TRBJ2-1, with D perhaps matching TRBD1 (6 bases). This CDR3 contains 13 residues. Per germline, CDR1 SNHLY and CDR2 FYNNEI. The V gene lost 6 bases and the J gene lost 7 bases, with 13 bases spanning the gap. CDR3 protein: CASSPGTLNEQFF. The CDR3 DNA reads as TGTGCCAGCAGCCCCGGGACACTTAATGAGCAGTTCTTC. The variable domain in full, completed from reference TRBV2 and TRBJ2-1, reads EPEVTQTPSHQVTQMGQEVILRCVPISNHLYFYWYRQILGQKVEFLVSFYNNEISEKSEIFDDQFSVERPDGSNFTLKIRSTKLEDSAMYFCASSPGTLNEQFFGPGTRLTVL.

V and J are TRBV30 and TRBJ1-5, with D perhaps matching TRBD1 (6 bases). Germline CDR1 is GTSNPN and CDR2 is SVGIG (reference sequence). V was clipped by 0 bases and J by 2 bases, with 14 bases between them. This CDR3 spans 16 amino acids. CDR3 region: CAWSVRGAMRNQPQHF. The CDR3 DNA sequence: TGTGCCTGGAGTGTAAGGGGGGCGATGCGCAATCAGCCCCAGCATTTT.

The chain is built from TRBV5-6 and TRBJ2-7; D perhaps matches TRBD1 (5 bases). Germline V gene data show CDR1 as SGHDT and CDR2 as YYEEEE. V lost 3 bases and J lost 6, with 16 bases in between. This CDR3 contains 14 residues. The CDR3 region is CASSSQGLGGEQYF. The CDR3 coding sequence is TGTGCCAGCAGCTCTCAGGGTCTGGGTGGCGAGCAGTACTTC.

This chain links TRBV7-2 with TRBJ2-1, with 8 bases that match TRBD2. Germline CDR1 SGHTA, CDR2 FQGNSA. The CDR3 runs 15 residues. Unmatched junction bases numbered 10, after V lost 5 bases and J lost 7 bases. The CDR3 DNA reads as TGTGCCAGCAGCCCTCAGCGGGGGAGAGGGAATGAGCAGTTCTTC. Translation gives CASSPQRGRGNEQFF.

The chain has TRBV27 and TRBJ1-5, with 7 nucleotides matching TRBD1. The CDR3 consists of 13 residues. After removal of 6 bases from V and 6 bases from J, the junction contained 5 bases not matched to a gene. Germline loops: CDR1 MNHEY, CDR2 SMNVEV (reference sequence). In nucleotides, the CDR3 is TGTGCCAGCAGGGGGACAGTGGGTCAGCCCCAGCATTTT. This gives the protein CASRGTVGQPQHF.

This clone appeared a few times. V usage is TRBV29-1 and J usage is TRBJ1-1; D is unclear. CDR3 size: 12 residues. Germline CDR1 and CDR2: SQVTM and ANQGSEA. V lost 5 bases and J lost 3, with 10 bases in between. The CDR3 sequence: CSVNGRDTEAFF. The CDR3 bases are TGCAGCGTTAACGGGCGGGACACTGAAGCTTTCTTT.

The V gene is TRBV5-1, the J gene TRBJ1-2, with 7 bases identical to TRBD1. Germline V gene lookup returns CDR1 SGHRS and CDR2 YFSETQ. The CDR3 sequence is 13 residues long. Losses at the gene ends were 2 bases for V and 8 bases for J; bases not matched to a gene: 6. The DNA for the CDR3 is TGCGCCAGCAGCTTCACAGGGGAGACGGGCTACACCTTC. This sequence encodes CASSFTGETGYTF. Filled out from reference TRBV5-1 and TRBJ1-2, the complete variable domain reads KAGVTQTPRYLIKTRGQQVTLSCSPISGHRSVSWYQQTPGQGLQFLFEYFSETQRNKGNFPGRFSGRQFSNSRSEMNVSTLELGDSALYLCASSFTGETGYTFGSGTRLTVV.

The chain couples TRBV5-8 to TRBJ2-7; D possibly matches TRBD1 or TRBD2 (5 bases each). V lost 3 bases and J 6 bases, leaving 19 bases between the germline ends. The germline gives CDR1 SGHTS, CDR2 YDEGEE. The CDR3 covers 15 residues. The CDR3 DNA sequence: TGTGCCAGCAGCTGGGAATCCGGGACGGACTTCGAGCAGTACTTC. It encodes CASSWESGTDFEQYF.

This clone showed up just a few times. The rearrangement links TRBV5-1 to TRBJ1-6; 7 bases are shared with TRBD1. Germline values: CDR1 SGHRS, CDR2 YFSETQ. The CDR3 has 15 residues. With V trimmed by 5 bases and J by 7 bases, 9 bases remained unmatched. CDR3 sequence (DNA): TGCGCCAGCAGTTCACAGGGGTCCGCCAATTCACCCCTCCACTTT. This translates into CASSSQGSANSPLHF.

This clone was counted between two and nine times. The CDR3 DNA reads as TGTGCCAGCAGTCGCTACGGACAGGGCGGTTCACCCCTCCACTTT. Its protein is CASSRYGQGGSPLHF. V gene TRBV6-5 combines with J gene TRBJ1-6; the match to TRBD1 covers 8 bases. The CDR3 is 15 amino acids. Germline CDR1 MNHEY, CDR2 SVGAGI. V shed 5 bases and J 9 bases; nucleotides not matched to a gene: 9.

This chain uses TRBV13 with TRBJ2-3; 13 bases are shared with TRBD2. The V gene end was trimmed by 2 bases and the J gene end by 5 bases; junction bases not matched to a gene: 4. Germline loops: CDR1 PRHDT, CDR2 FYEKMQ (reference sequence). The CDR3 contains 16 residues. This chain's CDR3 is CASSLRTSGGGDTQYF. The CDR3 DNA follows: TGTGCCAGCAGCTTAAGGACTAGCGGGGGCGGAGATACGCAGTATTTT.

Here the CDR3 DNA reads TGTGCCAGCCGGAGACTACAGATAATGAACACTGAAGCTTTCTTT. This encodes CASRRLQIMNTEAFF. The V call is TRBV2, the J call TRBJ1-1; D gene uncertain. The CDR3 contains 15 residues. Germline V gives CDR1 SNHLY, CDR2 FYNNEI. The V gene lost 8 bases and the J gene lost 0 bases, with 16 bases spanning the gap.

The chain links TRBV20-1 to TRBJ1-1; D gene ambiguous. Germline lookup yields CDR1 DFQATT and CDR2 SNEGSKA (reference sequence). V lost 4 bases to trimming and J lost 1 base, with 4 bases between them. The CDR3 spans 11 residues. CDR3 sequence: CSAKGNTEAFF. CDR3 nucleotide sequence: TGCAGTGCTAAGGGGAACACTGAAGCTTTCTTT.

The chain employs TRBV6-1 and TRBJ2-3; D is perhaps TRBD1 or TRBD2 (5 bases each). The CDR3 consists of 14 residues. CDR1 MNHNS and CDR2 SASEGT come from the germline V gene. V was clipped by 2 bases and J by 2 bases, with 8 bases between them. The CDR3 spells CASSEWGYTDTQYF. The CDR3 DNA reads TGTGCCAGCAGTGAATGGGGGTACACAGATACGCAGTATTTT.

This CDR3 reads CASSPGQYNQPQHF. The CDR3 bases are TGTGCCAGCAGCCCAGGACAGTACAATCAGCCCCAGCATTTT. The chain combines TRBV6-5 with TRBJ1-5, with TRBD1 as a possible D gene (6 bases). Germline lookup yields CDR1 MNHEY and CDR2 SVGAGI. Trimming cost V 6 bases and J 3 bases, with 12 bases left between them. There are 14 residues in the CDR3.